This TCR beta chain was sequenced during a study of cytomegalovirus exposure and HLA in healthy donors. Produced via immunoSEQ multiplex PCR; TCRdb's table is partial and in-frame only. Seen here are about 75,000 clones, around 81% observed once, and the top ten hold less than 3%. Separate from the roughly 630-subject first cohort was the roughly 130-subject validation cohort, to which the donors belonged. V was clipped by 1 base and J by 8 bases, with 5 bases between them. There are 12 residues in the CDR3. CDR1 is LNHNV, CDR2 YYDKDF, per germline (reference sequence). The V call is TRBV15, the J call TRBJ1-4; no definite D call. The receptor was isolated from a man aged 25 to 45 in good health and CMV-seronegative. Sequences were obtained from PBMCs. The CDR3 DNA follows: TGTGCCACCAGCAGAGTCCAGGAAAAACTGTTTTTT. This codes for CATSRVQEKLFF.